This T cell receptor (beta chain) came from a study of T-cell memory formation after mild COVID-19. Study-wide findings and caveats: Still unconfirmed is whether the second-wave clones peaking on day 37 recognized SARS-CoV-2. Some SARS-CoV-2-responding clones were already detected in memory before infection. Contracting clones, day 15 to 85, had balanced CD4/CD8, and later expanders favored CD4+.

This clonotype was seen more than once but under ten times. Its specificity is unknown. The CDR3 is made up of 12 amino acids. V dropped 8 bases and J dropped 6 bases, with 10 bases sitting between them. Germline assignment: CDR1 LNHDA and CDR2 SQIVND (reference sequence). Constant-segment-primed 5'RACE gave TCR alpha and TCR beta cDNA libraries with sample barcodes and UMIs. TCRdb processed the 5' RACE reads anew with MiXCR; each CDR3 protein has one entry. The sample records 180,000 or so distinct CDR3 sequences, roughly 16% being singletons. The V and J genes are TRBV19 and TRBJ2-2; D is undetermined. The sequence was collected from an adult woman who had mild COVID-19 (a few samples of this study predate the infection). Cell type and time point are not known. The sample taken for sequencing was PBMCs or a T cell subset sorted from them (not recorded which). The CDR3 bases are TGTGCCAGTGTAACCAGGTCCGGGGAGCTGTTTTTT. Its protein is CASVTRSGELFF.